This paragraph reports one T cell receptor (beta chain). This record comes from a study of blood T cells in healthy people across ages. Healthy Caucasian individuals from Russia aged about 6 to 90 served as donors. The V end was cut by 0 bases, the J end by 5 bases, with 5 bases between. This CDR3 comprises 13 residues. CDR1 SGDLS and CDR2 YYNGEE come from the germline V gene. PCR was performed a second time for about 7 to 11 cycles using a sample-barcoded 5' primer and a J-beta primer mix. Tagging of each cDNA molecule was performed by a template-switch adaptor with 12 random nucleotides. TCRdb itself ran the 5' RACE reads through MiXCR, one entry per CDR3 protein. Altogether about 280,000 distinct CDR3 sequences are present, less than 30% being singletons, with the ten largest covering 25% to 30%.

Sequenced input: blood. This sequence originates from a woman aged 70-85 years in good health. This sequence joins TRBV9 and TRBJ2-2; D is ambiguous. As DNA, the CDR3 is TGTGCCAGCAGCGTAGAAGTGACCGGGGAGCTGTTTTTT. Amino acid sequence: CASSVEVTGELFF.